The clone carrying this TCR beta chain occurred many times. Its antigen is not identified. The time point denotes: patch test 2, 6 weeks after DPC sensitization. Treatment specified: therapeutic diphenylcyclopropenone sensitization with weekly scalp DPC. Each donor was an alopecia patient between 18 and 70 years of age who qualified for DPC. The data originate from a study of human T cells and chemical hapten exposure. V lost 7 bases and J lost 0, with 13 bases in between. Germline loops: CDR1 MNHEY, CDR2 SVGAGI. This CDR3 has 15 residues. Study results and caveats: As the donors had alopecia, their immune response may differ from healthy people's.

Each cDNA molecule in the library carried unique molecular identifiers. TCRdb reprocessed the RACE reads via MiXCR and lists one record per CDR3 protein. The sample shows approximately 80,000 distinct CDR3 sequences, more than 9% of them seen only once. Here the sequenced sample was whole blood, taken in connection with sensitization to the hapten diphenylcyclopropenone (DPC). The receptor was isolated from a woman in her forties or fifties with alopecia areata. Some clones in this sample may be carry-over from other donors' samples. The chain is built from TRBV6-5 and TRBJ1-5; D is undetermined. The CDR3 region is CASKESRISNQPQHF. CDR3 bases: TGTGCCAGCAAAGAATCGCGGATTAGCAATCAGCCCCAGCATTTT.